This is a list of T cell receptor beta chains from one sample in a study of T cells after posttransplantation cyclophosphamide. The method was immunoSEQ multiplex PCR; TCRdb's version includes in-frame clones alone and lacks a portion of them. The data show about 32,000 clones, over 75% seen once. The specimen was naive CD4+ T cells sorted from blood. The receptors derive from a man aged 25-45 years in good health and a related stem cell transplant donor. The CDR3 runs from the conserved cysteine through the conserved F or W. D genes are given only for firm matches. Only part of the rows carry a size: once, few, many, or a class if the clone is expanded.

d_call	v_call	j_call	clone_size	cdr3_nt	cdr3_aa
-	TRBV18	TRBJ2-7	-	TGTGCCAGCTCACCACACAGGGTTCTCACTAGCTCCTACGAGCAGTACTTC	CASSPHRVLTSSYEQYF
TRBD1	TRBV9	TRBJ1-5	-	TGTGCCAGCAGCGTAGGGACAGGGGGCAAGCCCCAGCATTTT	CASSVGTGGKPQHF
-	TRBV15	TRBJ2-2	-	TGTGCCACCAGCCAGTACACCGGGGAGCTGTTTTTT	CATSQYTGELFF
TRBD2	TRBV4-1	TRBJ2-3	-	TGCGCCAGCAGCCAAGATTGGGGGGGGAAGGATACGCAGTATTTT	CASSQDWGGKDTQYF
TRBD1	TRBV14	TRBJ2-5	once	TGTGCCAGCAGCCAACCCAGGGGGATGGAGACCCAGTACTTC	CASSQPRGMETQYF
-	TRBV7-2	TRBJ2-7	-	TGTGCCAGCAGCCCCCCGGGCGGGTTTGACTACGAGCAGTACTTC	CASSPPGGFDYEQYF
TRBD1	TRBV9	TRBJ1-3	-	TGTGCCAGCAGCACCCTCGACAGGGGAAGAATCGCTGGAAACACCATATATTTT	CASSTLDRGRIAGNTIYF
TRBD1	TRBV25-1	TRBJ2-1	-	TGTGCCAGCAGTGACCAAATGACAGGGTACAATGAGCAGTTCTTC	CASSDQMTGYNEQFF
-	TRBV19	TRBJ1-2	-	TGTGCCAGTAGTATGTTGGGCGAAGGCCACTATGGCTACACCTTC	CASSMLGEGHYGYTF
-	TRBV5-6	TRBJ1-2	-	TGTGCCAGCACTACAGGGCACGGCTACACCTTC	CASTTGHGYTF
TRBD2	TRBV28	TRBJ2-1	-	TGTGCCAGCAGTTTACTAGCGGGCCCGCAGTTCTTC	CASSLLAGPQFF
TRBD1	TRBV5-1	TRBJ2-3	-	TGCGCCAGCAGCTTGGGGACAGGAGGCACAGATACGCATTATTTT	CASSLGTGGTDTHYF
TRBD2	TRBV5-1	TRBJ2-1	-	TGCGCCAGCAGCCCCAGCGGGGGGGCCAACAATGAGCAGTTCTTC	CASSPSGGANNEQFF
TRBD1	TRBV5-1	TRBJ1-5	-	TGCGCCAGCAGCTATGGACAGGGCACTCAGCCCCAGCATTTT	CASSYGQGTQPQHF
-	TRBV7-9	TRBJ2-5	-	TGTGCCAGCAGCTTAAAGGTAGCTCAGGAGACCCAGTACTTC	CASSLKVAQETQYF
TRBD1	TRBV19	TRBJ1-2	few	TGTGCCAGTAGTATCGACAGGGGGCTGGACCTGACGTATGGCTACACCTTC	CASSIDRGLDLTYGYTF
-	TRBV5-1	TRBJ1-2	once	TGCGCCAGCAGCTTTGACAGAAGCGGCTACACCTTC	CASSFDRSGYTF
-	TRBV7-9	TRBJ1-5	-	TGTGCCAGCAGCTTAGGTTCAGGGTTACAAAGCAATCAGCCCCAGCATTTT	CASSLGSGLQSNQPQHF
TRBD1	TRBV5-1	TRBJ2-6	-	TGCGCCAGCAGCCTAAGGGACAGTAACTCTGGGGCCAACGTCCTGACTTTC	CASSLRDSNSGANVLTF
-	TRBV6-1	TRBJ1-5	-	TGTGCCAGCAGCGACCCCCGGGTCGGTCAGCCCCAGCATTTT	CASSDPRVGQPQHF
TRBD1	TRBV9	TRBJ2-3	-	TGTGCCAGCAGCGTAGACCCGGACAGGAGCACAGATACGCAGTATTTT	CASSVDPDRSTDTQYF
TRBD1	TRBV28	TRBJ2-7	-	TGTGCCAGCAGGGGGACAGTCCCCTACAAGCAGTACTTC	CASRGTVPYKQYF
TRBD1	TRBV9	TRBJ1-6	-	TGTGCCAGCAGCGTAGCTCAGGGGGGTAATTCACCCCTCCACTTT	CASSVAQGGNSPLHF
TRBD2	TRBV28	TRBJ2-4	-	TGTGCCAGCAGTCTCCTAGCGGGGGGCGAGGCCAAAAACATTCAGTACTTC	CASSLLAGGEAKNIQYF
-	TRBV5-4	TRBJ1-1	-	TGTGCCAGCAACCGCGGGACGGGAGCCGACCCAATGAACACTGAAGCTTTCTTT	CASNRGTGADPMNTEAFF
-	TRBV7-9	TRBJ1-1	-	TGTGCCAGCAGCTCCGTTCGTTCGGCTGAAGCTTTCTTT	CASSSVRSAEAFF
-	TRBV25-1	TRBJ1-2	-	TGTGCCAGCAGTGACTGGGCAGATTCGGATGGCTACACCTTC	CASSDWADSDGYTF
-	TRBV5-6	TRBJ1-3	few	TGTGCCAGCAGCTTGTCGACAGCTAGCTCTGGAAACACCATATATTTT	CASSLSTASSGNTIYF
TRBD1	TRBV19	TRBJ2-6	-	TGTGCCAGTAGTATTACGAGGGACAGGGGCTCCTCTGGGGCCAACGTCCTGACTTTC	CASSITRDRGSSGANVLTF
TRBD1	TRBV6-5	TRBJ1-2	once	TGTGCCAGCAAACAGGGGGAGATTTTCTATGGCTACACCTTC	CASKQGEIFYGYTF
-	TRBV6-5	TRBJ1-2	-	TGTGCCAGCAGCCGGGACACCCGAGTGGGCGGCTACACCTTC	CASSRDTRVGGYTF
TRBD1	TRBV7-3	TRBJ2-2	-	TGTGCCAGCAGCCTCGGGGACAGGGGGGTTTCCGGGGAGCTGTTTTTT	CASSLGDRGVSGELFF
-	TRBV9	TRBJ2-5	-	TGTGCCAGCAGCGAGGGGTATCTCCTAGGAGAGACCCAGTACTTC	CASSEGYLLGETQYF
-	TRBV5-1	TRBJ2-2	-	TGCGCCAGCAGGACAGGCCCTACCGGGGAGCTGTTTTTT	CASRTGPTGELFF
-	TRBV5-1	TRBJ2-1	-	TGCGCCAGCAGCCCGGAAACAGGACAATCCTACAATGAGCAGTTCTTC	CASSPETGQSYNEQFF
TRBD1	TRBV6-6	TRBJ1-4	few	TGTGCCAGCCGGGACAGGGGTGAAAAACTGTTTTTT	CASRDRGEKLFF
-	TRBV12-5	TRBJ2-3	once	TGTGCTAGTGCCCTTTTAGGGGATGGCACAGATACGCAGTATTTT	CASALLGDGTDTQYF
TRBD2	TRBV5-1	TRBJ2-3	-	TGCGCCAGCAGCACCGGACTAGCGGGGGGAGATACGCAGTATTTT	CASSTGLAGGDTQYF
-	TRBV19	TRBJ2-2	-	TGTGCCAGTAGTACGGACAAGAACACCGGGGAGCTGTTTTTT	CASSTDKNTGELFF
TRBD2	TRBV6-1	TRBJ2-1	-	TGTGCCAGCAGCCCAGCGGGGGGGCCGCATGAGCAGTTCTTC	CASSPAGGPHEQFF
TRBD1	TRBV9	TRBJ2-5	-	TGTGCCAGCAGCGGACAGGGGAGCGAGACCCAGTACTTC	CASSGQGSETQYF
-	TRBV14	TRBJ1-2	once	TGTGCCAGCAGCCAAGAGGGGACACTAGGCTACACCTTC	CASSQEGTLGYTF
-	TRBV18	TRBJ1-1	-	TGTGCCAGCTCAGTACAGGGGAACACTGAAGCTTTCTTT	CASSVQGNTEAFF
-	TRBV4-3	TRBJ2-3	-	TGCGCCAGCAGCCAAGATTGGCGGGACGGTCGCACGCAGTATTTT	CASSQDWRDGRTQYF
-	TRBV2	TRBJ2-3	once	TGTGCCAGCAGTGAAGCGGGGGCGGTGGGTACAGATACGCAGTATTTT	CASSEAGAVGTDTQYF
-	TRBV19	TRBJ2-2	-	TGTGCAAGCAGGCAGGCCTCGAACACCGGGGAGCTGTTTTTT	CASRQASNTGELFF
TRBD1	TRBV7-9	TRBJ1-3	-	TGTGCCAGCAGCTTACGGACAGGGTCCGGGGACACCATATATTTT	CASSLRTGSGDTIYF
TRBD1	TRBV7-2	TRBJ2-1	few	TGTGCCAGCAGCTCCCAGGGGGCAGGTGAGCAGTTCTTC	CASSSQGAGEQFF
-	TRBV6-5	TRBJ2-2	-	TGTGCCAGCAGTTACTCGACAAAACCCGGGGAGCTGTTTTTT	CASSYSTKPGELFF
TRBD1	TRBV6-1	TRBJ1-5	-	TGTGCCAGCAGTCCGGGACAGTCCTTATTTCCCCAGCATTTT	CASSPGQSLFPQHF
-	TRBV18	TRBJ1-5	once	TGTGCCAGCTCTCCGGGGGGCTGGAATCAGCCCCAGCATTTT	CASSPGGWNQPQHF
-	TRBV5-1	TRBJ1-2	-	TGCGCCAGCAGCTTGGCCGGGGAGATTTATGGCTACACCTTC	CASSLAGEIYGYTF
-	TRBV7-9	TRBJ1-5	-	TGTGCCAGCAGCCCCGCGACGGGGAGGCCCCAGCATTTT	CASSPATGRPQHF
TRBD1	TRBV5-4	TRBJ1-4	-	TGTGCCAGTTCAGTGGCAGGGGGATCGGAAAAACTGTTTTTT	CASSVAGGSEKLFF